A selection of T cell receptor beta chains follows, all from one sample in a study of response to subunit inactivated influenza vaccine. In TCRdb, the RT-PCR reads were re-called with MiXCR into one record per CDR3 protein. Among around 750,000 distinct CDR3 sequences listed, about 20% were seen once. The source was PBMCs from blood, collected around 5 days after vaccination. These receptors came from a man aged 45-60 years who received an inactivated influenza vaccine. CDR3s include the opening cysteine and the closing phenylalanine or tryptophan. Each record gives: V gene, J gene, clone size, D gene, CDR3 protein, CDR3 DNA. D genes are given only for firm matches. Size values are once, few and many counts, or a class for expanded clones, and some rows have none.

V gene: TRBV10-3; J gene: TRBJ2-3; clone size: .; D gene: TRBD1; CDR3 protein: CAISETGTGGTDTQYF; CDR3 DNA: TGTGCCATCAGTGAAACTGGGACAGGAGGCACAGATACGCAGTATTTT
V gene: TRBV7-2; J gene: TRBJ2-7; clone size: .; D gene: TRBD1; CDR3 protein: CASSSQGLITYEQYF; CDR3 DNA: TGTGCCAGCAGCTCACAGGGGCTCATAACCTACGAGCAGTACTTC
V gene: TRBV28; J gene: TRBJ2-3; clone size: .; D gene: .; CDR3 protein: CASSFADLTDTQYF; CDR3 DNA: TGTGCCAGCAGTTTTGCAGACCTCACAGATACGCAGTATTTT
V gene: TRBV27; J gene: TRBJ2-1; clone size: .; D gene: .; CDR3 protein: CASRKYNEQFF; CDR3 DNA: TGTGCCAGCAGGAAATACAATGAGCAGTTCTTC
V gene: TRBV20-1; J gene: TRBJ1-1; clone size: few; D gene: .; CDR3 protein: CSAVQNTEAFF; CDR3 DNA: TGCAGTGCTGTACAGAACACTGAAGCTTTCTTT
V gene: TRBV6-1; J gene: TRBJ2-1; clone size: few; D gene: .; CDR3 protein: CASALWNEQFF; CDR3 DNA: TGTGCCAGCGCCCTATGGAATGAGCAGTTCTTC
V gene: TRBV11-2; J gene: TRBJ2-5; clone size: once; D gene: TRBD2; CDR3 protein: CASSFSGGLETQYF; CDR3 DNA: TGTGCCAGCAGCTTTAGCGGGGGGTTAGAGACCCAGTACTTC
V gene: TRBV5-1; J gene: TRBJ2-5; clone size: .; D gene: TRBD1; CDR3 protein: CASSLFTGEETQYF; CDR3 DNA: TGCGCCAGCAGCTTATTTACAGGGGAAGAGACCCAGTACTTC
V gene: TRBV28; J gene: TRBJ2-3; clone size: .; D gene: .; CDR3 protein: CASRGIRIGTDTQYF; CDR3 DNA: TGTGCCAGCAGGGGGATAAGGATTGGCACAGATACGCAGTATTTT
V gene: TRBV14; J gene: TRBJ2-3; clone size: .; D gene: .; CDR3 protein: CASSQVLPRDTQYF; CDR3 DNA: TGTGCCAGCAGCCAAGTCCTGCCGAGGGATACGCAGTATTTT
V gene: TRBV6-6; J gene: TRBJ2-7; clone size: .; D gene: .; CDR3 protein: CASSPDRNEQYF; CDR3 DNA: TGTGCCAGCAGTCCGGACAGAAACGAGCAGTACTTC
V gene: TRBV4-2; J gene: TRBJ2-1; clone size: .; D gene: .; CDR3 protein: CASSQGNQFPPEQFF; CDR3 DNA: TGTGCCAGCAGCCAAGGGAATCAGTTTCCCCCTGAGCAGTTCTTC
V gene: TRBV10-2; J gene: TRBJ2-3; clone size: few; D gene: TRBD1; CDR3 protein: CASSLPDRTPGYTQYF; CDR3 DNA: TGCGCCAGCAGTCTTCCGGACAGGACCCCCGGGTATACGCAGTATTTT
V gene: TRBV11-2; J gene: TRBJ2-3; clone size: .; D gene: .; CDR3 protein: CASSSLRGAKTDTQYF; CDR3 DNA: TGTGCCAGCAGCTCCCTACGAGGGGCGAAGACAGATACGCAGTATTTT
V gene: TRBV11-2; J gene: TRBJ1-2; clone size: many; D gene: TRBD1; CDR3 protein: CASSSTGRYGYTF; CDR3 DNA: TGTGCCAGCAGCTCGACAGGGCGGTATGGCTACACCTTC
V gene: TRBV12-3/TRBV12-4; J gene: TRBJ1-5; clone size: few; D gene: .; CDR3 protein: CASSSMDNQPQHF; CDR3 DNA: TGTGCCAGCAGTTCGATGGACAATCAGCCCCAGCATTTT
V gene: TRBV6-2/TRBV6-3; J gene: TRBJ1-1; clone size: .; D gene: .; CDR3 protein: CASSYTGLEAFF; CDR3 DNA: TGTGCCAGCAGTTACACGGGACTTGAAGCTTTCTTT
V gene: TRBV20-1; J gene: TRBJ2-2; clone size: .; D gene: .; CDR3 protein: CSASGGNTGELFF; CDR3 DNA: TGCAGTGCTAGCGGGGGGAACACCGGGGAGCTGTTTTTT
V gene: TRBV5-1; J gene: TRBJ2-1; clone size: .; D gene: TRBD2; CDR3 protein: CASSLRLAAPSYNEQFF; CDR3 DNA: TGCGCCAGCAGCTTGAGACTAGCGGCACCCTCCTACAATGAGCAGTTCTTC
V gene: TRBV5-1; J gene: TRBJ1-2; clone size: many; D gene: TRBD1; CDR3 protein: CASSLGATGSGYTF; CDR3 DNA: TGCGCCAGCAGCTTGGGGGCGACAGGGTCTGGCTACACCTTC
V gene: TRBV5-6; J gene: TRBJ1-1; clone size: .; D gene: .; CDR3 protein: CASSGPAGNTEAFF; CDR3 DNA: TGTGCCAGCAGCGGACCGGCCGGGAACACTGAAGCTTTCTTT
V gene: TRBV12-3/TRBV12-4; J gene: TRBJ1-6; clone size: .; D gene: .; CDR3 protein: CASSLEVASSPLHF; CDR3 DNA: TGTGCCAGCAGTTTAGAAGTCGCATCTTCACCCCTCCACTTT
V gene: TRBV7-2; J gene: TRBJ2-2; clone size: .; D gene: TRBD2; CDR3 protein: CASSLAGSGGARTGELFF; CDR3 DNA: TGTGCCAGCAGCTTAGCGGGCAGCGGGGGGGCCCGAACCGGGGAGCTGTTTTTT
V gene: TRBV27; J gene: TRBJ2-3; clone size: few; D gene: .; CDR3 protein: CASSASGWADTQYF; CDR3 DNA: TGTGCCAGCAGTGCGTCTGGGTGGGCAGATACGCAGTATTTT
V gene: TRBV12-3/TRBV12-4; J gene: TRBJ1-1; clone size: few; D gene: .; CDR3 protein: CASKSNNRDNTEAFF; CDR3 DNA: TGTGCCAGCAAAAGTAATAACCGGGACAACACTGAAGCTTTCTTT